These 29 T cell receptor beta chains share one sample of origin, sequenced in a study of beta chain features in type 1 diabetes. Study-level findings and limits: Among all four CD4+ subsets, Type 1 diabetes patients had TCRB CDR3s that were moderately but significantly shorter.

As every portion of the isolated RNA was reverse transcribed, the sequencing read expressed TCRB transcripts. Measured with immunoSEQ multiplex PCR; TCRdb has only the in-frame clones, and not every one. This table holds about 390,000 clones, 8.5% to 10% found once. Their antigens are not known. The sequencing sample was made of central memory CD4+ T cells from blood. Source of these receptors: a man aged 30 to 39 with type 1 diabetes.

The CDR3 here is CASSPDFSYGYTF. For the CDR3, the DNA is TGTGCCAGCTCACCAGACTTTTCTTATGGCTACACCTTC. The chain links TRBV18 to TRBJ1-2, with D unclear. Trimming pared 2 bases from V and 5 bases from J, leaving 9 bases between. The germline CDR1 and CDR2 sequences are KGHSH and LQKENI. The CDR3 is made up of 13 amino acids. Together with reference TRBV18 and TRBJ1-2, the CDR3 gives the full variable domain: NAGVMQNPRHLVRRRGQEARLRCSPMKGHSHVYWYRQLPEEGLKFMVYLQKENIIDESGMPKERFSAEFPKEGPSILRIQQVVRGDSAAYFCASSPDFSYGYTFGSGTRLTVV.

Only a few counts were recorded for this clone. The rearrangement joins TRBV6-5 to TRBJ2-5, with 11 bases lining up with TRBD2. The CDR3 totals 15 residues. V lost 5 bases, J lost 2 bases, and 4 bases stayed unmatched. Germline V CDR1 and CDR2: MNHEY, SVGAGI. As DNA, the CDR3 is TGTGCCAGCAGTCTCACTAGCGGGGGACAAGAGACCCAGTACTTC. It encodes CASSLTSGGQETQYF.

CDR3 residues: CSVGQRNTEAFF. CDR3 coding DNA: TGCAGCGTTGGACAGAGGAACACTGAAGCTTTCTTT. The chain employs TRBV29-1 and TRBJ1-1; maybe TRBD1 (5 bases). Germline V gene data show CDR1 as SQVTM and CDR2 as ANQGSEA. With 4 bases removed from V and 1 base from J, the gap between germline ends came to 7 bases. This CDR3 region has 12 residues.

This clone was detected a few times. The chain's CDR3 is CASSLTGANVLTF. The CDR3 region has the DNA TGTGCCAGCAGCTTAACTGGGGCCAACGTCCTGACTTTC. This chain joins TRBV7-6 and TRBJ2-6; D gene ambiguous. Trimming shortened V by 2 bases and J by 2 bases, and 1 base separated the two germline ends. The CDR3 is made up of 13 amino acids. CDR1 is SGHVS and CDR2 is FNYEAQ in the germline V gene.

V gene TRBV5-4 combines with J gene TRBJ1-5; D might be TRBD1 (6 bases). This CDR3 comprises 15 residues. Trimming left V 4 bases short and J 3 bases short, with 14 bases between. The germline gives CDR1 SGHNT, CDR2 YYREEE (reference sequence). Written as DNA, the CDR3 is TGTGCCAGCAGCCAAGATGGACAGTTCAATCAGCCCCAGCATTTT. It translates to CASSQDGQFNQPQHF. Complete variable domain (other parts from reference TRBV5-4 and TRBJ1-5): ETGVTQSPTHLIKTRGQQVTLRCSSQSGHNTVSWYQQALGQGPQFIFQYYREEENGRGNFPPRFSGLQFPNYSSELNVNALELDDSALYLCASSQDGQFNQPQHFGDGTRLSIL.

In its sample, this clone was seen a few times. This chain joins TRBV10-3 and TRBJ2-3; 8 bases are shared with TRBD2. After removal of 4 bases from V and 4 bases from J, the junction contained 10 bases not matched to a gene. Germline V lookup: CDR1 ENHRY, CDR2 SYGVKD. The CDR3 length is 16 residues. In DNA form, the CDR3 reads TGTGCCATCAGTGGTACTAGCGGAGGAGGGGCAGATACGCAGTATTTT. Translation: CAISGTSGGGADTQYF.

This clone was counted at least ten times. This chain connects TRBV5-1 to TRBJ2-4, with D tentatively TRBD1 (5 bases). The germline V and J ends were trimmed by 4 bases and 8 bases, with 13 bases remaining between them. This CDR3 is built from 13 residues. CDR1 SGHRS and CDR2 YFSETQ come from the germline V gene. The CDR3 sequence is CASSPGSSDIQYF. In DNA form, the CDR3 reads TGCGCCAGCAGCCCAGGGTCTTCGGACATTCAGTACTTC. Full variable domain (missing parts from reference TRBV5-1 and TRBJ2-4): KAGVTQTPRYLIKTRGQQVTLSCSPISGHRSVSWYQQTPGQGLQFLFEYFSETQRNKGNFPGRFSGRQFSNSRSEMNVSTLELGDSALYLCASSPGSSDIQYFGAGTRLSVL.

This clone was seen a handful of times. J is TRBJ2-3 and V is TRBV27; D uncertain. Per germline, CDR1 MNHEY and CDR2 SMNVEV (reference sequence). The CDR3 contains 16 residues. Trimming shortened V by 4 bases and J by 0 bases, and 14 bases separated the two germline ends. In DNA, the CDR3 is TGTGCCAGCAGTTCCCAGGTACCGGCTAGCACAGATACGCAGTATTTT. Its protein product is CASSSQVPASTDTQYF.

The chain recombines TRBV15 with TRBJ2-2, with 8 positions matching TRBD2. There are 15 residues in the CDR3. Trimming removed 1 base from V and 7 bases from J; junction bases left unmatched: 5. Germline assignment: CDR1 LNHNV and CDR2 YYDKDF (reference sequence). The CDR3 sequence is CATSRVRGVLGELFF. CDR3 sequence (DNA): TGTGCCACCAGCAGAGTGCGGGGGGTCCTCGGGGAGCTGTTTTTT.

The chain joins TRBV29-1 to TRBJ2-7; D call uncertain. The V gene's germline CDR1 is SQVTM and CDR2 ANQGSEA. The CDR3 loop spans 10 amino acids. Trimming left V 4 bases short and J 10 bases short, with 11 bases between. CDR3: CSVGNPEQYF. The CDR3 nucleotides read TGCAGCGTTGGGAACCCGGAACAGTACTTC.

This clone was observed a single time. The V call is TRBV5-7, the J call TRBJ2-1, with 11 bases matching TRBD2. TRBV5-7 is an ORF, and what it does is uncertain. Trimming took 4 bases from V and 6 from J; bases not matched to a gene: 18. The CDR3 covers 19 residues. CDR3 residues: CASSPQLGTSGLRGNEQFF. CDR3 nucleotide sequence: TGTGCCAGCAGCCCCCAACTTGGGACTAGCGGACTACGAGGCAATGAGCAGTTCTTC.

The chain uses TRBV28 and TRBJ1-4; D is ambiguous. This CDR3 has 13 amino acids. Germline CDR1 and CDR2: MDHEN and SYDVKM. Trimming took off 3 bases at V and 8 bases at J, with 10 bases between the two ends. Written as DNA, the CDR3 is TGTGCCAGCAGTTTTTCGGGAGAGGAAAAACTGTTTTTT. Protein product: CASSFSGEEKLFF.

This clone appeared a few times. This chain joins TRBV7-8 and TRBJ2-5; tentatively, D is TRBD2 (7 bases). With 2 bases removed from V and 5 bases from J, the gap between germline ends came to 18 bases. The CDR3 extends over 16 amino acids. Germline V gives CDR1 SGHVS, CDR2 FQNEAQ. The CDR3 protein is CASSLTPRGGGETQYF. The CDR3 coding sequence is TGTGCCAGCAGCTTAACCCCCAGGGGAGGGGGGGAGACCCAGTACTTC.

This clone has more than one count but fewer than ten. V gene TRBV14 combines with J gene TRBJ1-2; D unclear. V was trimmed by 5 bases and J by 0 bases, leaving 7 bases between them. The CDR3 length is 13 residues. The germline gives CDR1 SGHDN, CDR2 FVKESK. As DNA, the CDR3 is TGTGCCAGCAGCACAAACGCTAACTATGGCTACACCTTC. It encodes CASSTNANYGYTF.

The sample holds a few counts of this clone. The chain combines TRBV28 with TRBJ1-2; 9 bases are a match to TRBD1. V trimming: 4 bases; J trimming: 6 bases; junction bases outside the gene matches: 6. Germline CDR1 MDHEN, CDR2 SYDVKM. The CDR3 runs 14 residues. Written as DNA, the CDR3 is TGTGCCAGCAGTTACACGACAGGGGGGGATGGCTACACCTTC. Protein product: CASSYTTGGDGYTF.

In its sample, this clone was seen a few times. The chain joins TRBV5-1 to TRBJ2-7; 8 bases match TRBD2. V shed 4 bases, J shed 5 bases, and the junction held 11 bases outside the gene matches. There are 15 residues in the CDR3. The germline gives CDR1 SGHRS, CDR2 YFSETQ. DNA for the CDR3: TGCGCCAGCAGCCTTGAGATTAGCGGGGAGGACGAGCAGTACTTC. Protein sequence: CASSLEISGEDEQYF.

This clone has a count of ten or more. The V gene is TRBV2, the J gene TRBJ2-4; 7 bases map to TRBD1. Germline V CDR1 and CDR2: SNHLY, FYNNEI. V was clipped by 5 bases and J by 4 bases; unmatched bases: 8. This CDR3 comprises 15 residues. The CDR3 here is CASSITDRPKNIQYF. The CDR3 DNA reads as TGTGCCAGCAGTATCACGGACAGGCCGAAAAACATTCAGTACTTC.

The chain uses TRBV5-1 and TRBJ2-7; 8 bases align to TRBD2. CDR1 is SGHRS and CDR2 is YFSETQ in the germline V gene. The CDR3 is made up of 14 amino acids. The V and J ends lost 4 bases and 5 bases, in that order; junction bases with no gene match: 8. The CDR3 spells CASSPGTSEHEQYF. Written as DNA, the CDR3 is TGCGCCAGCAGCCCGGGGACTAGTGAGCACGAGCAGTACTTC. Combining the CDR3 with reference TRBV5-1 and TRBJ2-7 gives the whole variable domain KAGVTQTPRYLIKTRGQQVTLSCSPISGHRSVSWYQQTPGQGLQFLFEYFSETQRNKGNFPGRFSGRQFSNSRSEMNVSTLELGDSALYLCASSPGTSEHEQYFGPGTRLTVT.

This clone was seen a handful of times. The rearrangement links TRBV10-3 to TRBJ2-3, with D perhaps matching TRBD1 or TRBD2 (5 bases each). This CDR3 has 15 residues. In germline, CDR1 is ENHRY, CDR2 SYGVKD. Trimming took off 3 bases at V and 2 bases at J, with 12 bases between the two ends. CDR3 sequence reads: CAISDRETATDTQYF. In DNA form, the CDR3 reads TGTGCCATCAGTGACAGGGAGACCGCCACAGATACGCAGTATTTT.

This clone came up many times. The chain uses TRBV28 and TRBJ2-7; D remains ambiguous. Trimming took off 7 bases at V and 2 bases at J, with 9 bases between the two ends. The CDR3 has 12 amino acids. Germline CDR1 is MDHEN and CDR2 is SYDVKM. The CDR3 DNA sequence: TGTGCCAGCAAACGGCAGGCCTACGAGCAGTACTTC. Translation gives CASKRQAYEQYF. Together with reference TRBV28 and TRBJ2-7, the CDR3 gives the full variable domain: DVKVTQSSRYLVKRTGEKVFLECVQDMDHENMFWYRQDPGLGLRLIYFSYDVKMKEKGDIPEGYSVSREKKERFSLILESASTNQTSMYLCASKRQAYEQYFGPGTRLTVT.

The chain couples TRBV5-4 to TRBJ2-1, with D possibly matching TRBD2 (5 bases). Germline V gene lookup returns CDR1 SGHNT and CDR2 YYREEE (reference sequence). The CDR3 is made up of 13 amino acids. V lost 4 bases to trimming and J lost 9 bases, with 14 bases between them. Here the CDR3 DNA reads TGTGCCAGCAGCCGTTCAAGCGGTTTTGAGCAGTTCTTC. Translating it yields CASSRSSGFEQFF.

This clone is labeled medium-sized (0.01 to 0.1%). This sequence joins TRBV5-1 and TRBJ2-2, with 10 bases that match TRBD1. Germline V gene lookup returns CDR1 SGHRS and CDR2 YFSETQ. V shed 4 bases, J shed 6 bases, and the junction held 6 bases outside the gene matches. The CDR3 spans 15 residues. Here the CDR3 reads CASSNRDRGPGELFF. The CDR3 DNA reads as TGCGCCAGCAGCAACCGGGACAGGGGTCCCGGGGAGCTGTTTTTT.

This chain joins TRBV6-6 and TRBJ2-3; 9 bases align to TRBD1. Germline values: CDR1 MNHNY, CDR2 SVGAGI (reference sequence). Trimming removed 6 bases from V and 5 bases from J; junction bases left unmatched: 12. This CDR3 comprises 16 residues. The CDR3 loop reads CASRLSGTGKGDTQYF. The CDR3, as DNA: TGTGCCAGCAGGTTATCCGGGACAGGGAAGGGAGATACGCAGTATTTT.

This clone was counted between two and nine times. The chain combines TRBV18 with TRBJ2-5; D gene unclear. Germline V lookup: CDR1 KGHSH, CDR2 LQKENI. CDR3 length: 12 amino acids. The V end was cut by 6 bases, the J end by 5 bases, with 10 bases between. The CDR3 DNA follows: TGTGCCAGCTCCCTCCGTCTTGAGACCCAGTACTTC. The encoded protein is CASSLRLETQYF.

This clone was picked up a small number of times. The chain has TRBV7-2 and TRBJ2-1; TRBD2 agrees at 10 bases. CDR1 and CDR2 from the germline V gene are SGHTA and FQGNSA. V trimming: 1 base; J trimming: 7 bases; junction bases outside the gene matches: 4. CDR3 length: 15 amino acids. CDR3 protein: CASSLVAGGRNEQFF. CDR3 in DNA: TGTGCCAGCAGCTTAGTAGCGGGAGGTAGAAATGAGCAGTTCTTC. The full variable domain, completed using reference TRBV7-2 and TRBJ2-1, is GAGVSQSPSNKVTEKGKDVELRCDPISGHTALYWYRQSLGQGLEFLIYFQGNSAPDKSGLPSDRFSAERTGGSVSTLTIQRTQQEDSAVYLCASSLVAGGRNEQFFGPGTRLTVL.

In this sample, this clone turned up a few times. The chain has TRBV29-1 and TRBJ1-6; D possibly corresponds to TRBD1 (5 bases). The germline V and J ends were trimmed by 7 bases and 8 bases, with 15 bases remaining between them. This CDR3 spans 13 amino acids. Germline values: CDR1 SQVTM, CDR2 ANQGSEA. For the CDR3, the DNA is TGCAGCGCCCAAGGGGATTCAGATTCACCCCTCCACTTT. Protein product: CSAQGDSDSPLHF.

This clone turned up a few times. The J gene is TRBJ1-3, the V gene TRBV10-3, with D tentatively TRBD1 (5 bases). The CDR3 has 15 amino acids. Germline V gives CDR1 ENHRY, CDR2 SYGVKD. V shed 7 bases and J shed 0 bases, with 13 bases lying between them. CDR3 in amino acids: CAITPARDSGNTIYF. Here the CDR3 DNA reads TGTGCCATCACCCCCGCCAGGGACTCTGGAAACACCATATATTTT.

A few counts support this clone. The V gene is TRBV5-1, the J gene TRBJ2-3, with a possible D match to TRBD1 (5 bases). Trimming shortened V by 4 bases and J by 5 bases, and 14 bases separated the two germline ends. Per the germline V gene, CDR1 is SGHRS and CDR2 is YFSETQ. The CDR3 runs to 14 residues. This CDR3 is CASSQDTQGDTQYF. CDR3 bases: TGCGCCAGCAGCCAGGACACTCAAGGAGATACGCAGTATTTT.

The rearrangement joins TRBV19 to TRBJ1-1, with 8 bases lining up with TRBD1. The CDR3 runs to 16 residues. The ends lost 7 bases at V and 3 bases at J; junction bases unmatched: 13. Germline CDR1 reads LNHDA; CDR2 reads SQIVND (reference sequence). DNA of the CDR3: TGTGCCAGTATTGTTACAGGGGGGAAGATAGACACTGAAGCTTTCTTT. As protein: CASIVTGGKIDTEAFF.